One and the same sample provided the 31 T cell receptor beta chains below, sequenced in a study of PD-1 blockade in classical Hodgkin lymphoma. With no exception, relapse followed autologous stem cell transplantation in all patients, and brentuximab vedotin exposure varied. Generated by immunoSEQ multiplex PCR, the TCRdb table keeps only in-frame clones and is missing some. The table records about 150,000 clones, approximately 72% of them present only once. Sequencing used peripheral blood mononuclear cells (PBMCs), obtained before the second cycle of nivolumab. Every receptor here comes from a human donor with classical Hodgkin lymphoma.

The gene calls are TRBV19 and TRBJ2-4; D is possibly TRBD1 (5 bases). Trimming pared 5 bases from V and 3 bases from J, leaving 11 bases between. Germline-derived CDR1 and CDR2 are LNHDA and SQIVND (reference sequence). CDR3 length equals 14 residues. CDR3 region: CASSPQGVKNIQYF. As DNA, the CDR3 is TGTGCCAGTAGTCCTCAAGGGGTCAAAAACATTCAGTACTTC.

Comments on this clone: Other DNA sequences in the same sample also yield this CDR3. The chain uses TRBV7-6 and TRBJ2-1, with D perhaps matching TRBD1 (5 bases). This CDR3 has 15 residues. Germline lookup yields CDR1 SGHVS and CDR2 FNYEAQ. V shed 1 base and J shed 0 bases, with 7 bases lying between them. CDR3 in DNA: TGTGCCAGCAGCTTAGGGGGCGGCTCCTACAATGAGCAGTTCTTC. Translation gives CASSLGGGSYNEQFF.

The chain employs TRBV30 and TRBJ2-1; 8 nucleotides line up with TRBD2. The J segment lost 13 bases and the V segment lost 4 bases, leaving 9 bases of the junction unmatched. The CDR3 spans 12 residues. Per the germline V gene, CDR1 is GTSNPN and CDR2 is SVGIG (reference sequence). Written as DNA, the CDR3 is TGTGCCTGGACCCCCGGAAGCGGGAGACAGTTCTTC. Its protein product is CAWTPGSGRQFF.

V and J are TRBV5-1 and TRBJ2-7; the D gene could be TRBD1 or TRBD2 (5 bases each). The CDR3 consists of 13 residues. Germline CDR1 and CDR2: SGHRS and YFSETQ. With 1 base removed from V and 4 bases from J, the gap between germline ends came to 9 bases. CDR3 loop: CASSLLGVYEQYF. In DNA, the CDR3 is TGCGCCAGCAGCTTGTTGGGGGTATACGAGCAGTACTTC.

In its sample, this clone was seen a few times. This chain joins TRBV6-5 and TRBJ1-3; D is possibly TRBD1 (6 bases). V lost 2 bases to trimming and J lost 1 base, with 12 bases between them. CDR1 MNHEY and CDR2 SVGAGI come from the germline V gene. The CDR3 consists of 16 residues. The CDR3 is CASSYGQPLSGNTIYF. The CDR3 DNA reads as TGTGCCAGCAGTTACGGACAGCCTCTTTCTGGAAACACCATATATTTT.

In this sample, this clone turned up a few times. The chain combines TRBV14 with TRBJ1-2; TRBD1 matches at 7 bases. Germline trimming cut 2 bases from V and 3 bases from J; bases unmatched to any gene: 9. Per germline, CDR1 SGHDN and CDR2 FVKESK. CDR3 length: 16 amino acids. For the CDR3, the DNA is TGTGCCAGCAGCCAATTAGCAGGGGGTGCCCACTATGGCTACACCTTC. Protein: CASSQLAGGAHYGYTF.

In DNA form, the CDR3 reads TGTGCCAGCAGCCAAGAAGGGGACGAGCAGTACTTC. Protein: CASSQEGDEQYF. The chain has TRBV11-2 and TRBJ2-7; possible D gene TRBD1, 5 bases. This CDR3 has 12 amino acids. Trimming removed 5 bases from V and 5 bases from J, with 10 bases in between. The germline gives CDR1 SGHAT, CDR2 FQNNGV.

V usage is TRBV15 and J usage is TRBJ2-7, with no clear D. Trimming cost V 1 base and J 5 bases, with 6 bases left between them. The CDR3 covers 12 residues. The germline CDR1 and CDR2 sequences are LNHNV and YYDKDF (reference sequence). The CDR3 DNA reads TGTGCCACCAGCAGAGTGGGGAACGAGCAGTACTTC. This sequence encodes CATSRVGNEQYF.

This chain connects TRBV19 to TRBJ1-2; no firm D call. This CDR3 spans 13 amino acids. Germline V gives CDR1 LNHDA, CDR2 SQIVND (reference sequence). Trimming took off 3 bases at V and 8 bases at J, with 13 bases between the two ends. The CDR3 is CASSIRGEWGYTF. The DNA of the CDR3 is TGTGCCAGTAGTATTCGAGGCGAATGGGGCTACACCTTC.

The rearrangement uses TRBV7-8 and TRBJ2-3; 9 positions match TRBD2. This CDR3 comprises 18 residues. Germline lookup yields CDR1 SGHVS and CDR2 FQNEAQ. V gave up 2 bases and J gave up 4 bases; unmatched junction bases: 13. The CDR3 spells CASSLRGLAGMGADTQYF. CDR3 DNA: TGTGCCAGCAGCTTAAGAGGGCTAGCGGGAATGGGCGCAGATACGCAGTATTTT.

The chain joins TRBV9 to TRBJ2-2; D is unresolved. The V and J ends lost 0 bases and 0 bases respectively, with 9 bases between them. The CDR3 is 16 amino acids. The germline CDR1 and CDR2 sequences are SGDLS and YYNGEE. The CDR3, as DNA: TGTGCCAGCAGCGTAGCGAAGGGTTCGAACACCGGGGAGCTGTTTTTT. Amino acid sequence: CASSVAKGSNTGELFF.

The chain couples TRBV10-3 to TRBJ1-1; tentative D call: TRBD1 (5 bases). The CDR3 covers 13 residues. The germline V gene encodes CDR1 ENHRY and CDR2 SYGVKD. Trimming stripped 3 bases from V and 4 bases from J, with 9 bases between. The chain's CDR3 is CAISERGGTEAFF. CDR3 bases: TGTGCCATCAGTGAACGGGGGGGCACTGAAGCTTTCTTT.

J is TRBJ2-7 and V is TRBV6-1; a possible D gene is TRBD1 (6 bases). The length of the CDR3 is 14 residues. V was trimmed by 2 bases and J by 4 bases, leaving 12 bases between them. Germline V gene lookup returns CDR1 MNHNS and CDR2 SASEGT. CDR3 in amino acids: CASSELQGRYEQYF. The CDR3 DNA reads TGTGCCAGCAGTGAATTACAGGGAAGGTACGAGCAGTACTTC.

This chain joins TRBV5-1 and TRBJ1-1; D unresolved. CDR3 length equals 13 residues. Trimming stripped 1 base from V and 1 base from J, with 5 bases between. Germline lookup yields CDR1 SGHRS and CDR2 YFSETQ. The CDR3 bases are TGCGCCAGCAGCTTGCTGGGGAACACTGAAGCTTTCTTT. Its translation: CASSLLGNTEAFF.

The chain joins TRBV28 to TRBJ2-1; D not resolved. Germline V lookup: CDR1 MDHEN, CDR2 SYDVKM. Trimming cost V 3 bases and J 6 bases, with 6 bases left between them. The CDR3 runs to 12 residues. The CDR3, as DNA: TGTGCCAGCAGTTTGGATCTCAATGAGCAGTTCTTC. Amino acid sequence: CASSLDLNEQFF.

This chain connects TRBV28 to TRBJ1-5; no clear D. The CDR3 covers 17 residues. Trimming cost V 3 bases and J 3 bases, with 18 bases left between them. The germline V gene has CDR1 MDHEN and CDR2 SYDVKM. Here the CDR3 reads CASSFPHAGYPNQPQHF. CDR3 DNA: TGTGCCAGCAGTTTCCCCCACGCGGGGTATCCCAATCAGCCCCAGCATTTT.

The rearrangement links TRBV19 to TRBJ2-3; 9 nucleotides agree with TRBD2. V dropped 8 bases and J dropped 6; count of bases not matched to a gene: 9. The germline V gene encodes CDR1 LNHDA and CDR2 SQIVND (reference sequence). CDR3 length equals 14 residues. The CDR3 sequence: CASSTSGPWDTQYF. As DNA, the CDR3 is TGTGCCAGTTCCACTAGCGGGCCATGGGATACGCAGTATTTT. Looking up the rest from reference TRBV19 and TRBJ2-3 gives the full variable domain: DGGITQSPKYLFRKEGQNVTLSCEQNLNHDAMYWYRQDPGQGLRLIYYSQIVNDFQKGDIAEGYSVSREKKESFPLTVTSAQKNPTAFYLCASSTSGPWDTQYFGPGTRLTVL.

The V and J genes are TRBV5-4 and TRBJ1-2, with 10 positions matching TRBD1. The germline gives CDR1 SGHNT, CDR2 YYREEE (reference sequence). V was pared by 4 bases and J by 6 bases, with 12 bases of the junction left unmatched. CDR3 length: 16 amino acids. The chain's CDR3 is CASSLGTGVFPNGYTF. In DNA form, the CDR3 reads TGTGCCAGCAGCCTCGGGACAGGGGTTTTCCCCAATGGCTACACCTTC.

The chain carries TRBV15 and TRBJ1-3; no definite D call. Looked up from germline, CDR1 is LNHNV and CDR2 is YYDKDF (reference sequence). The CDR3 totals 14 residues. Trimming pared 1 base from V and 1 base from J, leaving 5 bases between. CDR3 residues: CATSRGVSGNTIYF. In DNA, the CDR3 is TGTGCCACCAGCAGAGGGGTGTCTGGAAACACCATATATTTT.

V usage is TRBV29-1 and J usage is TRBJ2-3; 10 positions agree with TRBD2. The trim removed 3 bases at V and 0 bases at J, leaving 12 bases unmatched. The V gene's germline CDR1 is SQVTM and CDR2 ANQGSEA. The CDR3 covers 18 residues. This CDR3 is CSVDGTSSGGHSTDTQYF. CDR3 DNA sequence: TGCAGCGTTGACGGTACGTCTAGCGGGGGCCACAGCACAGATACGCAGTATTTT.

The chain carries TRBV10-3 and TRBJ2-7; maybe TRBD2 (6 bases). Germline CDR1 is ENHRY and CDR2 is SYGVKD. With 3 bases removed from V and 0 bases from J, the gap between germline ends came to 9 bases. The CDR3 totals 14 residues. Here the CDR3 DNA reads TGTGCCATCAGTGATTGGGGGGACTCCTACGAGCAGTACTTC. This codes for CAISDWGDSYEQYF.

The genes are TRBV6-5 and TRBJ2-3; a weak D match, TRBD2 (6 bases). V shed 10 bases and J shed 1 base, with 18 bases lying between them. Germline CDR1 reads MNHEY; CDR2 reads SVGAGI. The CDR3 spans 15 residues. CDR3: CATGRGGVGTDTQYF. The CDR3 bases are TGTGCCACGGGGCGGGGAGGAGTAGGCACAGATACGCAGTATTTT.

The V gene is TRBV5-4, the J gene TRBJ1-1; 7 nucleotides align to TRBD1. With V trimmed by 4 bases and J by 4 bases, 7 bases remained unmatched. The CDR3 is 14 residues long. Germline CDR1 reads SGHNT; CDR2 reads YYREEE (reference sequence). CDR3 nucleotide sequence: TGTGCCAGCAGCGCCCCGACAGGGATCACTGAAGCTTTCTTT. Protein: CASSAPTGITEAFF. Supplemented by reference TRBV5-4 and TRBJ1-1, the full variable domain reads ETGVTQSPTHLIKTRGQQVTLRCSSQSGHNTVSWYQQALGQGPQFIFQYYREEENGRGNFPPRFSGLQFPNYSSELNVNALELDDSALYLCASSAPTGITEAFFGQGTRLTVV.

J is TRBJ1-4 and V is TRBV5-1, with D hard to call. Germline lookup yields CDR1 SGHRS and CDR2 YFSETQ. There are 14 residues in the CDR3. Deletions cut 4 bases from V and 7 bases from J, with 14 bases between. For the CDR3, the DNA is TGCGCCAGCAGCGCCGGGCAGCCGGTTGAAAAACTGTTTTTT. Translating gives CASSAGQPVEKLFF.

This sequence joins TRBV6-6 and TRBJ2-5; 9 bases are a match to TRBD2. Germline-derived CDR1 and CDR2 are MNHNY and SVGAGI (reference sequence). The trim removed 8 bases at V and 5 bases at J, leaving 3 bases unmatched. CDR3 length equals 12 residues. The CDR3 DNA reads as TGTGCCAGCTGGCGGGGGGGGGAGACCCAGTACTTC. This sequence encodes CASWRGGETQYF.

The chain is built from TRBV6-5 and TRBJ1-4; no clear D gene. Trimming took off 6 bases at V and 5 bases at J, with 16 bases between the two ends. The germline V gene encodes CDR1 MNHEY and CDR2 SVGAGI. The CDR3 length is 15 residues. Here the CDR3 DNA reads TGTGCCAGCAGGCGAATCCCGGCGGGAAATGAAAAACTGTTTTTT. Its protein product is CASRRIPAGNEKLFF.

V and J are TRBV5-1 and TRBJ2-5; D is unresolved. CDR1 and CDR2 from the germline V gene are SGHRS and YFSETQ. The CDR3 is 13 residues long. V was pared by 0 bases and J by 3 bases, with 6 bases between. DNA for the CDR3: TGCGCCAGCAGCTTGGTAAGGAAAGAGACCCAGTACTTC. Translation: CASSLVRKETQYF. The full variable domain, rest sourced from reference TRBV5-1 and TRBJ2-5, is KAGVTQTPRYLIKTRGQQVTLSCSPISGHRSVSWYQQTPGQGLQFLFEYFSETQRNKGNFPGRFSGRQFSNSRSEMNVSTLELGDSALYLCASSLVRKETQYFGPGTRLLVL.

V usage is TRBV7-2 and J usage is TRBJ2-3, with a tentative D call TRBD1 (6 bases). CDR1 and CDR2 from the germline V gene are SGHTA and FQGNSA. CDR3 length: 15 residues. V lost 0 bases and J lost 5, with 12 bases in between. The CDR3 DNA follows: TGTGCCAGCAGCTTAGCGCTCAGGGGCCGAGATACGCAGTATTTT. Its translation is CASSLALRGRDTQYF.

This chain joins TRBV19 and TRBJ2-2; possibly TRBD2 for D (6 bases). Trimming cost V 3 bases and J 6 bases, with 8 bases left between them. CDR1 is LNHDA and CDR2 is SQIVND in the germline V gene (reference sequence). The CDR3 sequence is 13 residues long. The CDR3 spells CASSIWGAGELFF. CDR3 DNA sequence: TGTGCCAGTAGTATTTGGGGGGCCGGGGAGCTGTTTTTT.

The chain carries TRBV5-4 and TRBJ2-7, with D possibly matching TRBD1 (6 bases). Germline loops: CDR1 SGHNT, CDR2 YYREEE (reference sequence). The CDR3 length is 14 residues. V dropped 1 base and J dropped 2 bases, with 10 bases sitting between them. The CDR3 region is CASSLTGITYEQYF. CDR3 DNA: TGTGCCAGCAGCTTGACAGGGATCACCTACGAGCAGTACTTC.

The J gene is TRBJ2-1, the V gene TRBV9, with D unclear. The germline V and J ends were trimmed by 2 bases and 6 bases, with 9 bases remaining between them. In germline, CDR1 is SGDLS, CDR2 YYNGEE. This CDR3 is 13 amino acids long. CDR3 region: CASSVIPSNEQFF. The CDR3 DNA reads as TGTGCCAGCAGCGTGATCCCATCCAATGAGCAGTTCTTC.